These T cell receptor beta chains were read from a single sample in a study of Ad26.COV2.S vaccination and SARS-CoV-2 variants. Repertoires were generated with immunoSEQ multiplex PCR, while TCRdb's copy carries only in-frame clones and drops some. Of a few hundred thousand clones detected, 90% appear once; the ten largest clones hold 12%. Here the sequenced sample was peripheral blood, taken in a trial of Ad26.COV2.S vaccine versus placebo. Receptors originate from a person between 18 and 65 years old who received the Ad26.COV2.S COVID-19 vaccine or a placebo. Each CDR3 is given with its conserved first and last residue.

>11|TRBV10-1
CASQGRYEQYF
>14|TRBV6-5
CASSTSGRAYEQYF
>13|TRBV12-3/TRBV12-4
CASSLGQGETQYF
>15|TRBV18
CASSPWTENTGELFF
>14|TRBV19
CASRERGSNYEQYF
>15|TRBV6-5
CASSYTWDRYSPLHF
>14|TRBV3-1/TRBV3-2
CASSPAWSSYEQYF
>15|TRBV18
CASSPSQGTQETQYF
>15|TRBV19
CASSPWTGGRTEAFF
>15|TRBV3-1/TRBV3-2
CASSQLDSLNTEAFF
>14|TRBV27
CASSSRTESYEQYF
>15|TRBV27
CASSPQGTMNTEAFF
>15|TRBV7-6
CASSLARGRDEKLFF
>14|TRBV6-2/TRBV6-3
CASSPLGGNQPQHF
>15|TRBV7-6
CASSLVGTSAYEQYF
>13|TRBV27
CASSLWDSYEQYF
>14|TRBV29-1
CSVNPTSGKDTQYF
>17|TRBV27
CASSPLPGLAGAYTQYF
>13|TRBV7-2
CASSMERGNIQYF
>18|TRBV14
CASSQEGTSLNEGETQYF
>15|TRBV27
CASSLWGTGAYEQYF
>15|TRBV10-1
CASSETGRSPTGYTF
>14|TRBV7-2
CASSSGQRNQPQHF
>13|TRBV7-3
CASSATAGTEAFF
>15|TRBV11-2
CASSLGGTIYNEQFF
>14|TRBV5-4
CASSKTGRRETQYF
>13|TRBV6-2/TRBV6-3
CASSYSEGSEAFF
>16|TRBV4-3
CASSQSETGVSYEQYF
>18|TRBV11-2
CASSFLALGAGSYNEQFF
>15|TRBV2
CASRETGGSNQPQHF
>14|TRBV7-2
CASSLREGPDTQYF
>13|TRBV2
CASSLAGVETQYF